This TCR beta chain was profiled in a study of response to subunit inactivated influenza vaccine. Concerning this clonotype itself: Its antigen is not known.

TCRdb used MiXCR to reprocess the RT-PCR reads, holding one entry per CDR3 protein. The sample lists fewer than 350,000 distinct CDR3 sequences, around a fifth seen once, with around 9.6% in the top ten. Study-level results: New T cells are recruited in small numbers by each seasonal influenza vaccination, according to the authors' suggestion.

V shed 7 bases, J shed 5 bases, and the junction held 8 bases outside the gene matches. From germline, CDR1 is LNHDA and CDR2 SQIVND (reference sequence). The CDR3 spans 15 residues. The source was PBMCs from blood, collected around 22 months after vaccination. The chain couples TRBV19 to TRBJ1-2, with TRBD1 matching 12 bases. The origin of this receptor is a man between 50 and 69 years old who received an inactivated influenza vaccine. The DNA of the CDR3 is TGTGCCAGTAACCTGGGACAGGGGGCTCGGTATGGCTACACCTTC. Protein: CASNLGQGARYGYTF.